This is a list of T cell receptor beta chains from one sample in a study of shared clonotypes between healthy human individuals. Sequenced by immunoSEQ multiplex PCR; TCRdb stores in-frame clones only, minus some. Of approximately 92,000 clones listed, 68% are singletons. Sequencing input: memory CD8+ T cells sorted from blood. These receptors all come from a man aged 25-45 years in good health. Both conserved end residues are part of each CDR3. The D gene is left open where the match is weak. The listing skips clone size in some rows; elsewhere it reads once, few, many or a size class.

CDR3 protein | CDR3 DNA | clone size | CDR3 length | V gene | D gene | J gene
CASSLQDHEAFF | TGTGCCAGCAGCCTACAGGACCATGAAGCTTTCTTT | few | 12 | TRBV7-8 | - | TRBJ1-1
CASSSEQTGTGELFF | TGTGCCAGCAGTTCCGAACAGACAGGCACCGGGGAGCTGTTTTTT | - | 15 | TRBV27 | - | TRBJ2-2
CASSLGPDYEQYF | TGTGCCAGCAGTCTTGGACCTGACTACGAGCAGTACTTC | - | 13 | TRBV27 | - | TRBJ2-7
CASSPQPGSNQPQHF | TGTGCCAGCAGTCCACAGCCGGGGAGCAATCAGCCCCAGCATTTT | - | 15 | TRBV28 | - | TRBJ1-5
CASSESGLAGSWYEQYF | TGCGCCAGCAGTGAGTCGGGACTAGCGGGGAGTTGGTACGAGCAGTACTTC | - | 17 | TRBV10-1 | TRBD2 | TRBJ2-7
CASSSLSGGLNTEAFF | TGTGCCAGCAGCTCCCTGTCAGGGGGGTTAAACACTGAAGCTTTCTTT | - | 16 | TRBV11-2 | TRBD1 | TRBJ1-1
CASSPILADSSSTDTQYF | TGTGCCAGCTCCCCCATCCTAGCGGATTCTTCTAGCACAGATACGCAGTATTTT | - | 18 | TRBV18 | TRBD2 | TRBJ2-3
CASSPTYTDEKLFF | TGCGCCAGCAGTCCAACTTACACCGATGAAAAACTGTTTTTT | - | 14 | TRBV10-2 | - | TRBJ1-4
CASSSPSSYEQYF | TGTGCCAGCTCATCGCCCTCGAGCTACGAGCAGTACTTC | - | 13 | TRBV18 | - | TRBJ2-7
CASSLADSSYGYTF | TGTGCCAGCAGCTTAGCGGACAGTTCCTATGGCTACACCTTC | once | 14 | TRBV7-9 | - | TRBJ1-2
CASSYGGTMDNEQFF | TGTGCCAGCAGCTACGGCGGGACGATGGACAATGAGCAGTTCTTC | few | 15 | TRBV7-3 | - | TRBJ2-1
CASSAGTDGNTIYF | TGTGCCAGCAGCGCGGGGACCGATGGAAACACCATATATTTT | - | 14 | TRBV2 | - | TRBJ1-3
CASSPPGNQPQHF | TGTGCCAGCAGTCCCCCGGGCAATCAGCCCCAGCATTTT | - | 13 | TRBV27 | - | TRBJ1-5
CASGLVAGSSTDTQYF | TGTGCCAGCGGTTTGGTAGCGGGTTCTAGCACAGATACGCAGTATTTT | - | 16 | TRBV6-4 | TRBD2 | TRBJ2-3
CASSPLTGPQTQYF | TGTGCCAGCAGCCCCCTGACAGGCCCCCAGACCCAGTACTTC | few | 14 | TRBV6-5 | - | TRBJ2-5
CASSIGTAAFEQYF | TGTGCCAGTAGTATAGGGACGGCAGCCTTCGAGCAGTACTTC | once | 14 | TRBV19 | - | TRBJ2-7
CASSYSRHRGQNTGELFF | TGTGCCAGCAGTTACTCGCGCCACAGGGGCCAGAACACCGGGGAGCTGTTTTTT | - | 18 | TRBV6-4 | TRBD1 | TRBJ2-2
CASSAGGYNEQFF | TGTGCCAGCAGCGCGGGGGGGTACAATGAGCAGTTCTTC | - | 13 | TRBV5-6 | TRBD2 | TRBJ2-1
CASSVIADFQETQYF | TGTGCCAGCAGCGTAATAGCGGACTTCCAAGAGACCCAGTACTTC | - | 15 | TRBV9 | - | TRBJ2-5
CAISEGISAYGYTF | TGTGCCATCAGTGAGGGGATCTCGGCGTATGGCTACACCTTC | - | 14 | TRBV10-3 | - | TRBJ1-2
CASSNTVYEQYF | TGTGCCAGCAGCAATACAGTGTACGAGCAGTACTTC | - | 12 | TRBV21-1 | - | TRBJ2-7
CASSPGGPGIFTDTQYF | TGTGCCAGCAGCCCCGGGGGTCCGGGGATCTTCACAGATACGCAGTATTTT | - | 17 | TRBV5-8 | - | TRBJ2-3
CASSLDRGDSYEQYF | TGCGCCAGCAGCCTCGACAGGGGGGACTCCTACGAGCAGTACTTC | many | 15 | TRBV4-3 | TRBD1 | TRBJ2-7
CASSARPANYGYTF | TGTGCCAGCAGTGCTCGGCCCGCAAACTATGGCTACACCTTC | - | 14 | TRBV27 | - | TRBJ1-2
CASSSPRRDQETQYF | TGTGCCAGCAGCTCCCCGCGCAGGGACCAAGAGACCCAGTACTTC | once | 15 | TRBV5-6 | - | TRBJ2-5
CASSLGFIEGTEAFF | TGCGCCAGCAGCTTGGGTTTTATAGAGGGCACTGAAGCTTTCTTT | - | 15 | TRBV5-1 | - | TRBJ1-1
CANARSGNEQFF | TGTGCCAACGCTAGATCCGGCAATGAGCAGTTCTTC | - | 12 | TRBV2 | - | TRBJ2-1
CASSRAWRLAGKREQYF | TGTGCCAGCTCACGGGCTTGGCGACTAGCGGGTAAGAGGGAGCAGTACTTC | - | 17 | TRBV18 | TRBD2 | TRBJ2-7
CASSLGGSGTGSFYGYTF | TGTGCCAGCAGCTTAGGGGGAAGCGGGACAGGGAGTTTCTATGGCTACACCTTC | - | 18 | TRBV5-4 | TRBD1 | TRBJ1-2
CASSQGPLTYEQYF | TGTGCCAGCAGTCAAGGGCCCCTCACCTACGAGCAGTACTTC | - | 14 | TRBV6-5 | - | TRBJ2-7
CASSQRTGAAEQYF | TGTGCCAGCAGCCAACGGACAGGGGCCGCCGAGCAGTACTTC | - | 14 | TRBV13 | TRBD1 | TRBJ2-7
CASSLDRAYGYTF | TGTGCCAGCAGCTTGGACAGAGCATATGGCTACACCTTC | - | 13 | TRBV5-6 | - | TRBJ1-2
CASSYTTGDSGYTF | TGTGCCAGCAGTTACACGACAGGAGATAGTGGCTACACCTTC | - | 14 | TRBV6-6 | - | TRBJ1-2
CASSDPGGALGANVLTF | TGTGCCAGCAGTGATCCAGGGGGCGCGTTGGGGGCCAACGTCCTGACTTTC | many | 17 | TRBV25-1 | TRBD1 | TRBJ2-6
CASSSVAPNYGYTF | TGTGCCAGCAGTTCAGTCGCACCGAACTATGGCTACACCTTC | - | 14 | TRBV6-5 | - | TRBJ1-2
CASSLRSLIFTGVVDQPQHF | TGCGCCAGCAGCTTGAGGAGCCTTATCTTTACAGGGGTCGTGGATCAGCCCCAGCATTTT | - | 20 | TRBV5-1 | TRBD1 | TRBJ1-5
CASSLQFKSFSGNTIYF | TGTGCCAGCAGCTTACAGTTCAAGTCTTTCTCTGGAAACACCATATATTTT | once | 17 | TRBV5-6 | - | TRBJ1-3
CASSLGLAGNNEQFF | TGCGCCAGCAGCTTGGGGCTAGCGGGGAACAATGAGCAGTTCTTC | - | 15 | TRBV5-1 | TRBD2 | TRBJ2-1
CASSLEGGGARGETQYF | TGTGCCAGCAGCCTGGAGGGGGGGGGCGCAAGAGGAGAGACCCAGTACTTC | - | 17 | TRBV7-2 | - | TRBJ2-5
CASSISGENQPQHF | TGTGCCAGTAGTATATCAGGCGAGAATCAGCCCCAGCATTTT | once | 14 | TRBV19 | - | TRBJ1-5
CASSLWGRNTDTQYF | TGTGCCAGCAGCTTGTGGGGTAGAAATACAGATACGCAGTATTTT | - | 15 | TRBV5-4 | - | TRBJ2-3
CASSQDFGHPNTEAFF | TGCGCCAGCAGCCAAGATTTCGGACACCCGAACACTGAAGCTTTCTTT | many | 16 | TRBV4-1 | - | TRBJ1-1
CASSQATGGLQPQHF | TGTGCCAGCAGCCAAGCGACAGGGGGACTTCAGCCCCAGCATTTT | - | 15 | TRBV4-2 | TRBD1 | TRBJ1-5
CASSTRLAGAEQFF | TGTGCCAGCAGCACCCGGCTAGCAGGTGCTGAGCAGTTCTTC | - | 14 | TRBV5-4 | - | TRBJ2-1
CASMGGNTIYF | TGCGCCAGCATGGGGGGAAACACCATATATTTT | - | 11 | TRBV5-1 | - | TRBJ1-3
CASSLDSGKSYNEQFF | TGTGCTAGCAGCTTAGATAGCGGGAAGTCGTACAATGAGCAGTTCTTC | - | 16 | TRBV7-7 | TRBD2 | TRBJ2-1
CASSPGLANTDTQYF | TGCGCCAGCAGCCCGGGACTAGCGAACACAGATACGCAGTATTTT | few | 15 | TRBV4-3 | TRBD2 | TRBJ2-3
CASSVGQGNYEQYF | TGTGCCAGCAGCGTAGGACAGGGGAACTACGAGCAGTACTTC | - | 14 | TRBV9 | TRBD1 | TRBJ2-7
CASSVGSGGYNEQFF | TGTGCCAGTAGTGTCGGTAGCGGTGGGTACAATGAGCAGTTCTTC | - | 15 | TRBV19 | - | TRBJ2-1
CASADRNYEQYF | TGTGCCAGCGCGGACAGAAATTACGAGCAGTACTTC | - | 12 | TRBV28 | - | TRBJ2-7